Detailed here is one TCR beta chain. This clonotype showed up just a few times. Its antigen is not yet known. Base qualities are not recorded, but no much larger clone differs from it by a single base. This sample is part of a study of HIV-infected patients and healthy controls (TCRdb year 2014). Library preparation was by 5' RACE. The data were produced on an Illumina MiSeq. The public reads were quality trimmed at Q25 with fastp and then assembled into clones with MiXCR by TCRdb, keeping productive beta chains. Rows are combined by CDR3 protein, so each entry shows the most common genes and DNA. The sample includes around 64,000 distinct CDR3 sequences, with approximately 15% observed a single time. Jointly, the top ten make up approximately 5.4% of the sample. The CDR3 starts with the cysteine, ends with the phenylalanine, and has 13 residues. Only the CDR3 region is kept as DNA, spanning 39 bases read in frame from base 1. For CDR1 and CDR2, the germline V gene (reference sequence) lists DFQATT and SNEGSKA. V was cut back by 5 bases and J by 1 base, leaving a gap of 11 bases between them.

The chain is encoded by TRBV20-1 joined to TRBJ1-1; no D gene is confidently identified. The sample comprised CD4+ T cells from blood. The receptor was isolated from a human donor in good health. The CDR3 in this case is CSAVRTANTEAFF. The DNA sequence reads TGCAGTGCTGTTAGGACGGCGAACACTGAAGCTTTCTTT.